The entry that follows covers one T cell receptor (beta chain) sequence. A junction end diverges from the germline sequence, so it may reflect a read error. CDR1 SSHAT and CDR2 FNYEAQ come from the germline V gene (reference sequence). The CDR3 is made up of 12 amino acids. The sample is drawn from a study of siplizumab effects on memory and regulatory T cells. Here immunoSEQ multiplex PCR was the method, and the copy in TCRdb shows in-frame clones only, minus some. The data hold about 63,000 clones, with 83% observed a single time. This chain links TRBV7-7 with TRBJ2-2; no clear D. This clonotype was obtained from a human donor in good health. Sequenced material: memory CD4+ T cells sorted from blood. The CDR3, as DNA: TGTGCTAGCAGCTTCTCCGGCGGGGAGCTGTTTTTT. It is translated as CASSFSGGELFF.